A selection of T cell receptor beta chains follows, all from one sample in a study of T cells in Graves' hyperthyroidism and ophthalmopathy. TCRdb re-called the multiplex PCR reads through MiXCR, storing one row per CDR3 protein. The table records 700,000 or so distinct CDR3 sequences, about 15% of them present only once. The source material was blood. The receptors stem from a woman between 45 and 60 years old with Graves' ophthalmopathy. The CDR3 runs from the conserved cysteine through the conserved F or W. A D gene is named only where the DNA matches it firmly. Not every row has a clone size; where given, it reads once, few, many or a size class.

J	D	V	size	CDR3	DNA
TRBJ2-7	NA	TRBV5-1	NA	CASRTGQRGEQYF	TGCGCCAGCAGGACAGGGCAGCGGGGGGAGCAGTACTTC
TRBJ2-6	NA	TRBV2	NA	CASSDLNSWQSSGANVLTF	TGTGCCAGCAGTGACTTGAACAGTTGGCAGAGCTCTGGGGCCAACGTCCTGACTTTC
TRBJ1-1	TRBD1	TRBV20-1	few	CSVRTGMNTEAFF	TGCAGTGTTCGGACAGGCATGAACACTGAAGCTTTCTTT
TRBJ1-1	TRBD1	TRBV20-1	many	CSAMDRGTTEAFF	TGCAGTGCGATGGACAGGGGGACCACTGAAGCTTTCTTT
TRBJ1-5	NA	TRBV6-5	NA	CASSNGQRVQPQHF	TGTGCCAGCAGTAACGGACAAAGGGTCCAGCCCCAGCATTTT
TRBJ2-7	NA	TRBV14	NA	CASSPWTALGEQYF	TGTGCCAGCAGCCCATGGACGGCCCTGGGGGAGCAGTACTTC
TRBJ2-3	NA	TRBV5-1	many	CASSALQGFEADTQYF	TGCGCCAGCAGCGCCCTACAGGGTTTCGAGGCAGATACGCAGTATTTT
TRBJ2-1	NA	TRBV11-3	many	CASSPFEVLGIDEQFF	TGTGCCAGCAGCCCATTCGAGGTCCTCGGTATCGATGAGCAGTTCTTC
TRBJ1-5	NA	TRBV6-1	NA	CASSESVYQPQHF	TGTGCCAGCAGTGAAAGTGTTTATCAGCCCCAGCATTTT
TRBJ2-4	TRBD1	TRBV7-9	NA	CASSPRGRLAKNIQYF	TGTGCCAGCAGCCCTAGGGGGCGTCTAGCCAAAAACATTCAGTACTTC
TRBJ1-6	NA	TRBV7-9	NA	CASSLVAGPNSPLHF	TGTGCCAGCAGCTTAGTAGCCGGCCCTAATTCACCCCTCCACTTT
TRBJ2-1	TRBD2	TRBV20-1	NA	CSASIGLAGGEQFF	TGCAGTGCTAGTATCGGGCTAGCGGGAGGGGAGCAGTTCTTC
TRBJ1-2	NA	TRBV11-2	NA	CASSIDRYNYGYTF	TGTGCCAGCAGCATCGACAGATATAACTATGGCTACACCTTC
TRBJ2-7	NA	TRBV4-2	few	CASSQGEGSTSKEQYF	TGTGCCAGCAGCCAGGGAGAGGGAAGTACTTCGAAGGAGCAGTACTTC
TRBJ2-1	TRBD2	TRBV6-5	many	CASSYSVIAGELYNEQFF	TGTGCCAGCAGTTACTCAGTTATTGCGGGAGAGCTTTACAATGAGCAGTTCTTC
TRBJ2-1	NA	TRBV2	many	CASSSTRAGDYNEQFF	TGTGCCAGCAGTTCAACGCGGGCAGGGGATTACAATGAGCAGTTCTTC
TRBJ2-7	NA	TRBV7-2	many	CASSFWTGGDYEQYF	TGTGCCAGCAGCTTCTGGACAGGAGGGGACTACGAGCAGTACTTC